Sequencing of this T cell receptor (beta chain) was carried out in a study of OX40 agonist ivuxolimab in advanced cancers. Trimming left V 3 bases short and J 6 bases short, with 12 bases between. The CDR3 has 12 amino acids. CDR1 is GTSNPN, CDR2 SVGIG, per germline (reference sequence). Sequenced by immunoSEQ multiplex PCR; TCRdb stores in-frame clones only, minus some. The sample yields about 82,000 clones, approximately 89% seen once. This TCR came from an adult with an advanced solid tumor such as melanoma, head and neck, liver or kidney cancer. The sequenced sample was CD4+ or CD8+ T cells sorted from blood, obtained in a trial of the OX40 agonist ivuxolimab. The rearrangement links TRBV30 to TRBJ2-7, with a weak D call TRBD1 (6 bases). CDR3 amino acids: CAWRGQRGEQYF. The DNA of the CDR3 is TGTGCCTGGAGAGGACAGAGGGGCGAGCAGTACTTC.